This entry lists 12 T cell receptor beta chains sequenced from one sample in a study of blood T cell repertoires in COVID-19 (TCRdb year 2020). The library relied on the immunoSEQ multiplex PCR assay. TCRdb carries this immuneACCESS record with in-frame sequences only. Its versions omit some clonotypes, under half of them owing to an unresolved V gene in the studies checked, with the rest unexplained. Recorded for this sample are 540,000 or so clones; roughly nine tenths of them occurred a single time. Of the sample, 7.8% falls within the top ten clones. The source material was peripheral blood. The receptors come from a woman aged 50 to 60 with COVID-19, enrolled during active disease.

This rearrangement joins TRBV3-1 (or the pseudogene TRBV3-2) to TRBJ1-1, with a possible D match to TRBD1 (5 bases). Germline V gene lookup returns CDR1 LGHDT and CDR2 YNNKEL (reference sequence). The CDR3 is 14 residues long. Trimming removed 1 base at V and 3 bases at J, with 9 bases between. CDR3 nucleotide sequence: TGTGCCAGCAGCCAAGGGGGAGGGGACACTGAAGCTTTCTTT. Amino acid sequence: CASSQGGGDTEAFF.

This chain uses TRBV9 with TRBJ1-2, with TRBD1 identical over 7 bases. The CDR3 extends over 14 amino acids. Germline CDR1 SGDLS, CDR2 YYNGEE. V lost 5 bases, J lost 8 bases, and 12 bases stayed unmatched. The CDR3 loop reads CASSRDRVSGGYTF. In DNA, the CDR3 is TGTGCCAGCAGTCGGGACAGAGTCTCTGGAGGCTACACCTTC.

The chain couples TRBV18 to TRBJ2-5, with TRBD2 matching 10 bases. The CDR3 length is 19 residues. J was trimmed by 1 base and V by 1 base; bases with no gene match: 12. Germline CDR1 KGHSH, CDR2 LQKENI. CDR3 protein: CASSPRQLAGHGSQETQYF. Here the CDR3 DNA reads TGTGCCAGCTCACCACGTCAACTAGCGGGGCATGGAAGCCAAGAGACCCAGTACTTC. The full variable domain, its missing parts supplied by reference TRBV18 and TRBJ2-5, is NAGVMQNPRHLVRRRGQEARLRCSPMKGHSHVYWYRQLPEEGLKFMVYLQKENIIDESGMPKERFSAEFPKEGPSILRIQQVVRGDSAAYFCASSPRQLAGHGSQETQYFGPGTRLLVL.

In this sample, this clone turned up once. V usage is TRBV4-1 and J usage is TRBJ2-7; 8 nucleotides match TRBD2. Germline CDR1 and CDR2: MGHRA and YSYEKL. V dropped 6 bases and J dropped 3; count of bases not matched to a gene: 10. This CDR3 has 15 residues. CDR3 in DNA: TGCGCCAGCAGAAGGATAGCGGGGCGTTACTACGAGCAGTACTTC. Its protein is CASRRIAGRYYEQYF.

The chain links TRBV4-1 to TRBJ2-7, with TRBD2 matching over 7 bases. With V trimmed by 4 bases and J by 0 bases, 3 bases remained unmatched. Germline V gene sequence: CDR1 MGHRA, CDR2 YSYEKL. The CDR3 is 14 amino acids. CDR3 amino acids: CASSRREDSYEQYF. CDR3 nucleotide sequence: TGCGCCAGCAGCCGACGGGAGGACTCCTACGAGCAGTACTTC.

This chain uses TRBV4-2 with TRBJ2-5; 9 bases align to TRBD2. V gave up 0 bases and J gave up 5 bases; unmatched junction bases: 4. The CDR3 length is 15 residues. Germline V gene sequence: CDR1 LGHNA, CDR2 YNFKEQ. The CDR3 loop is CASSQEGLAMETQYF. CDR3 sequence (DNA): TGTGCCAGCAGCCAAGAGGGACTAGCTATGGAGACCCAGTACTTC.

This clone appeared a single time. Other nucleotide sequences from this sample produce the same CDR3. The rearrangement uses TRBV12-3 or TRBV12-4 and TRBJ1-1, with D uncertain. The CDR3 has 12 amino acids. V was clipped by 2 bases and J by 4 bases, with 5 bases between them. CDR3 coding DNA: TGTGCCAGCAGTTTACGGGGCACTGAAGCTTTCTTT. Protein product: CASSLRGTEAFF.

The chain is built from TRBV5-1 and TRBJ2-7; D may be TRBD1 (6 bases). The CDR3 runs to 14 residues. Germline CDR1 reads SGHRS; CDR2 reads YFSETQ. V was trimmed by 3 bases and J by 4 bases, leaving 14 bases between them. The CDR3 is CASSYRDTNYEQYF. DNA of the CDR3: TGCGCCAGCAGCTACCGGGACACCAATTACGAGCAGTACTTC.

This clone was seen only a few times. This chain uses TRBV5-1 with TRBJ1-1; 7 bases are a match to TRBD1. Trimming at V came to 3 bases and at J to 5 bases, leaving 10 bases not matched to a gene. CDR3 length: 15 amino acids. The V gene's germline CDR1 is SGHRS and CDR2 YFSETQ. CDR3 amino acids: CASSSATGVGTEAFF. In DNA form, the CDR3 reads TGCGCCAGCAGCTCGGCAACAGGGGTGGGAACTGAAGCTTTCTTT.

As regards this clone: The identical CDR3 is also encoded by other nucleotide sequences in the sample. The chain links TRBV3-1 (or the pseudogene TRBV3-2) to TRBJ1-1, with D tentatively TRBD1 (6 bases). CDR1 and CDR2 from the germline V gene are LGHDT and YNNKEL (reference sequence). This CDR3 region has 14 residues. Trimming pared 4 bases from V and 1 base from J, leaving 10 bases between. CDR3 residues: CASSPRGGNTEAFF. DNA of the CDR3: TGTGCCAGCAGCCCTAGGGGGGGGAACACTGAAGCTTTCTTT.

The chain carries TRBV3-1 (or the pseudogene TRBV3-2) and TRBJ1-2; D perhaps matches TRBD1 (6 bases). This CDR3 contains 15 residues. V was shortened by 1 base and J by 4 bases, with 13 bases between the two germline ends. The germline gives CDR1 LGHDT, CDR2 YNNKEL (reference sequence). The DNA of the CDR3 is TGTGCCAGCAGCCAAGTCAAGACAGGAACCTATGGCTACACCTTC. It codes for CASSQVKTGTYGYTF.

This clone has more than one count but fewer than ten. The chain combines TRBV14 with TRBJ1-6, with D uncertain. The CDR3 extends over 15 amino acids. The V end lost 0 bases, the J end lost 10 bases, and 13 bases lay between the germline ends. CDR1 and CDR2 from the germline V gene are SGHDN and FVKESK. CDR3 coding DNA: TGTGCCAGCAGCCAAGAAGTCGGAGGTGGGTCACCCCTCCACTTT. The encoded protein is CASSQEVGGGSPLHF. Full variable domain (missing parts from reference TRBV14 and TRBJ1-6): EAGVTQFPSHSVIEKGQTVTLRCDPISGHDNLYWYRRVMGKEIKFLLHFVKESKQDESGMPNNRFLAERTGGTYSTLKVQPAELEDSGVYFCASSQEVGGGSPLHFGNGTRLTVT.